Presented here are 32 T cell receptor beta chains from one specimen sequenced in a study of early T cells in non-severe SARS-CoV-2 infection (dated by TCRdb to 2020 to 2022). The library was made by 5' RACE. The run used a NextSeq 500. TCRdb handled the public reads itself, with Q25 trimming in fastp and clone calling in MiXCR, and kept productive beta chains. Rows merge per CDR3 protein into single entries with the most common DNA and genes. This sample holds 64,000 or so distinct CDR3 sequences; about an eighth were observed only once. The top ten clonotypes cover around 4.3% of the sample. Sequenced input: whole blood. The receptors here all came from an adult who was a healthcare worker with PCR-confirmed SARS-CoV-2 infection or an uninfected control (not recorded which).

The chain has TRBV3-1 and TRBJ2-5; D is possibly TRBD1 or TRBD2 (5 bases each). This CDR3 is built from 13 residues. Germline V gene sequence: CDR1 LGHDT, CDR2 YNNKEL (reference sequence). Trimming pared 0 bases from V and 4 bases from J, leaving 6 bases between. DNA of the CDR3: TGTGCCAGCAGCCAAGAGAGGGGAGAGACCCAGTACTTC. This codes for CASSQERGETQYF.

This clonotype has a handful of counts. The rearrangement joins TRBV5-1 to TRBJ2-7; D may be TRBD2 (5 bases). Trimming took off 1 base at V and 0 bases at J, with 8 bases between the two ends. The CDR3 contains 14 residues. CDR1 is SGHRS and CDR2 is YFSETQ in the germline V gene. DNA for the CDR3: TGCGCCAGCAGCTTGATGGGGAGCTCCTACGAGCAGTACTTC. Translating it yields CASSLMGSSYEQYF.

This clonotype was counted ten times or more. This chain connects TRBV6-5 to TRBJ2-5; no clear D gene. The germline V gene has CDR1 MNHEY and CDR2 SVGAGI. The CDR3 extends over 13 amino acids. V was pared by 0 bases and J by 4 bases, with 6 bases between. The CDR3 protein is CASSYSKGETQYF. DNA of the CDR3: TGTGCCAGCAGTTACTCGAAGGGAGAGACCCAGTACTTC.

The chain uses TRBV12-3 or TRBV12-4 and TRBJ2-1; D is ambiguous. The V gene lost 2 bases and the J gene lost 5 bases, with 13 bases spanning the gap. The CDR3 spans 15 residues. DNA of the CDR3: TGTGCCAGCAGTTTAAGTCCTCCCCCCAACAATGAGCAGTTCTTC. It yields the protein CASSLSPPPNNEQFF.

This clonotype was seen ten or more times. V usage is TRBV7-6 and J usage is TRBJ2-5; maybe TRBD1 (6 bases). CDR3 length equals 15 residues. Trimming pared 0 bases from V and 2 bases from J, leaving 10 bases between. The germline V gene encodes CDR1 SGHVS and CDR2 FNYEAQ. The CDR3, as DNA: TGTGCCAGCAGCTTAGCGAACAGGGAACAAGAGACCCAGTACTTC. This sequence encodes CASSLANREQETQYF.

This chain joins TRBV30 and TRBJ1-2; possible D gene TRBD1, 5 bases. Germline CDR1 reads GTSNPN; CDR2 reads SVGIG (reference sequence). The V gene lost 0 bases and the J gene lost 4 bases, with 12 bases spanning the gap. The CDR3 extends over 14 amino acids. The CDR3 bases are TGTGCCTGGAGTGTACTCGGGGGATCCTATGGCTACACCTTC. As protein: CAWSVLGGSYGYTF.

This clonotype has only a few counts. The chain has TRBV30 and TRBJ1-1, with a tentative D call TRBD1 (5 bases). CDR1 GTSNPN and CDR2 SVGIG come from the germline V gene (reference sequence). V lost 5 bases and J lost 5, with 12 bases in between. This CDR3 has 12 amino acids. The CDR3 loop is CAWGGRVTEAFF. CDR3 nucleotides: TGTGCCTGGGGCGGCAGGGTGACTGAAGCTTTCTTT.

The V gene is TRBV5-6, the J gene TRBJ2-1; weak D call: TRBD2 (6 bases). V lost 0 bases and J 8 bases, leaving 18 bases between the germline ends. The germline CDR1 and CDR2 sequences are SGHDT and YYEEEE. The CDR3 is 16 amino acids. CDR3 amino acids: CASSLASEGRGDEQFF. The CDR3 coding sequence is TGTGCCAGCAGCTTGGCTAGTGAGGGGCGGGGAGATGAGCAGTTCTTC. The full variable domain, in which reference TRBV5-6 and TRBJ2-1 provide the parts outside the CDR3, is DAGVTQSPTHLIKTRGQQVTLRCSPKSGHDTVSWYQQALGQGPQFIFQYYEEEERQRGNFPDRFSGHQFPNYSSELNVNALLLGDSALYLCASSLASEGRGDEQFFGPGTRLTVL.

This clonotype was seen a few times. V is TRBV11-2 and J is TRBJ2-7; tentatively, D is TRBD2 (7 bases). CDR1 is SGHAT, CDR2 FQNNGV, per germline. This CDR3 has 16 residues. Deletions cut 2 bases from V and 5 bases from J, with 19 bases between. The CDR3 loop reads CASSLRGGTPVNEQYF. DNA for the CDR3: TGTGCCAGCAGCTTAAGGGGGGGGACCCCGGTGAACGAGCAGTACTTC.

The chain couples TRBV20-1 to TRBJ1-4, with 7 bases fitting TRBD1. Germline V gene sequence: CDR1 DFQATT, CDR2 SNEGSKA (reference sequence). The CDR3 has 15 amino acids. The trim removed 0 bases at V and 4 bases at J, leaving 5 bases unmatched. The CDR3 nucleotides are TGCAGTGCTAGAGATCGGGGACAGAATAATGAAAAACTGTTTTTT. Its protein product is CSARDRGQNNEKLFF.

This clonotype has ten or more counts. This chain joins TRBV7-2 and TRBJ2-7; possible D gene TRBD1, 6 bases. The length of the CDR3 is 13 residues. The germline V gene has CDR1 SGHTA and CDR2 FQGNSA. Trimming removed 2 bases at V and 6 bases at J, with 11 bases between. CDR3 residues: CASSLMDSLEQYF. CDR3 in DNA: TGTGCCAGCAGCTTAATGGACAGTCTCGAGCAGTACTTC.

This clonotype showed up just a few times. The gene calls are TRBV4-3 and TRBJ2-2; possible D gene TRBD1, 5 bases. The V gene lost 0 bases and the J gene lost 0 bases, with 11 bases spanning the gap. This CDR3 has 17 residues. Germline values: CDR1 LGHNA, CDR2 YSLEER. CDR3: CASSQESGHTNTGELFF. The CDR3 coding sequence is TGCGCCAGCAGCCAAGAATCAGGACATACGAACACCGGGGAGCTGTTTTTT.

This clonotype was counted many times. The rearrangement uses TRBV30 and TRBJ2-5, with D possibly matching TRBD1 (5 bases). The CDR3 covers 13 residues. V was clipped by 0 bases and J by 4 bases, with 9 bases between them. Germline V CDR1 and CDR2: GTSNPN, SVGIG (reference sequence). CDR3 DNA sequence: TGTGCCTGGAGTGTACGTAGGGGAGAGACCCAGTACTTC. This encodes CAWSVRRGETQYF.

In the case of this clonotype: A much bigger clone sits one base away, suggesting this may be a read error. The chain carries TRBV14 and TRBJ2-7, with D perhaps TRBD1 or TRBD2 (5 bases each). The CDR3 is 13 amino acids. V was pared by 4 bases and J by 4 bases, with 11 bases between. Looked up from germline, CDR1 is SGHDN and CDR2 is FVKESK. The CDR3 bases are TGTGCCAGCAGCCGAGGGCCAGGGTACGAGCAGTACTTC. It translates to CASSRGPGYEQYF. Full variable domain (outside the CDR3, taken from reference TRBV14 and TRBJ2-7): EAGVTQFPSHSVIEKGQTVTLRCDPISGHDNLYWYRRVMGKEIKFLLHFVKESKQDESGMPNNRFLAERTGGTYSTLKVQPAELEDSGVYFCASSRGPGYEQYFGPGTRLTVT.

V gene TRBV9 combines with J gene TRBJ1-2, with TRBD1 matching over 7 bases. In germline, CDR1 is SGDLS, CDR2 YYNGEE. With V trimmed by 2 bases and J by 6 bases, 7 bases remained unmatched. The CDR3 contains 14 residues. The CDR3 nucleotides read TGTGCCAGCAGCGTCTTAGGGGGCCGGGATGGCTACACCTTC. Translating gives CASSVLGGRDGYTF.

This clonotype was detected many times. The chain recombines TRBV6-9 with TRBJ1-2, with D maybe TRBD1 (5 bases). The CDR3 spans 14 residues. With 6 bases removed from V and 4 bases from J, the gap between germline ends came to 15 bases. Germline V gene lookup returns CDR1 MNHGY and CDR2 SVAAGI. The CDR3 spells CASRAETAFYGYTF. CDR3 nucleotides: TGTGCCAGCAGGGCCGAGACAGCCTTCTATGGCTACACCTTC.

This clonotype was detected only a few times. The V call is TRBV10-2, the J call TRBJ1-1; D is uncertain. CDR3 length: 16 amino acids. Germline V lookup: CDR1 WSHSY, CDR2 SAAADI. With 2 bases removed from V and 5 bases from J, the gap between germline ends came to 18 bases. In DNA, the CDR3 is TGCGCCAGCAGTGAGGGAAGGGAACACTTTGATACTGAAGCTTTCTTT. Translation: CASSEGREHFDTEAFF.

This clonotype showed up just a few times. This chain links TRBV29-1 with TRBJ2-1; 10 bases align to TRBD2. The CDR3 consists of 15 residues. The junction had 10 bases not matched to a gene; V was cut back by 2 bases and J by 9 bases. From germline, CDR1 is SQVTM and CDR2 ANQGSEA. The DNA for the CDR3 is TGCAGCGTTGAATTTTGTAGCGGGGGGTTGTGTGAGCAGTTCTTC. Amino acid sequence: CSVEFCSGGLCEQFF.

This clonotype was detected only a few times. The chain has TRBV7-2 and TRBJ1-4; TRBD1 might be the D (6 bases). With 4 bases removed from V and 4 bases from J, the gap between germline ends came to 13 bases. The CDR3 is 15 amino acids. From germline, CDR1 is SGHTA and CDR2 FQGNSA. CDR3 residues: CASSWGGQGNEKLFF. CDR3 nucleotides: TGTGCCAGCAGCTGGGGGGGGCAGGGTAATGAAAAACTGTTTTTT. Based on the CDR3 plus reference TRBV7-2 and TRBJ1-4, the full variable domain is GAGVSQSPSNKVTEKGKDVELRCDPISGHTALYWYRQSLGQGLEFLIYFQGNSAPDKSGLPSDRFSAERTGGSVSTLTIQRTQQEDSAVYLCASSWGGQGNEKLFFGSGTQLSVL.

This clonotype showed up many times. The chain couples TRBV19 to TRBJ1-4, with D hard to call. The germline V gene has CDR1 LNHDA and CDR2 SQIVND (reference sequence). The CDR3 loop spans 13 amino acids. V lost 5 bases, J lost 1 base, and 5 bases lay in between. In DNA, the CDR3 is TGTGCCAGTAGTCCAAGAACTAATGAAAAACTGTTTTTT. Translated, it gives CASSPRTNEKLFF.

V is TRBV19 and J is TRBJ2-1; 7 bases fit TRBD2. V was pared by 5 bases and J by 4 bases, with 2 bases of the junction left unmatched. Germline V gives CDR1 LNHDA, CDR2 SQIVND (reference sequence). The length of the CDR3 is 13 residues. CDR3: CASSGGGYNEQFF. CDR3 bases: TGTGCCAGTAGTGGGGGGGGATACAATGAGCAGTTCTTC.

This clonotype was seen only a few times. CDR3 amino acids: CAISESDRGQDTQYF. The CDR3 DNA reads TGTGCCATCAGTGAGTCGGACAGGGGGCAAGATACGCAGTATTTT. V usage is TRBV10-3 and J usage is TRBJ2-3; 11 bases fit TRBD1. V lost 0 bases, J lost 5 bases, and 1 base stayed unmatched. CDR1 is ENHRY, CDR2 SYGVKD, per germline. CDR3 length: 15 amino acids.

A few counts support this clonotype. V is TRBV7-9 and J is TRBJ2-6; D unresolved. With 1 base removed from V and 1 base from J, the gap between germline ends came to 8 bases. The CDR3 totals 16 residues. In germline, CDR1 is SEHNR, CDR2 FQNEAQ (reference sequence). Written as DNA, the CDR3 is TGTGCCAGCAGCTTAGTGGTCTCATCTGGGGCCAACGTCCTGACTTTC. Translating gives CASSLVVSSGANVLTF. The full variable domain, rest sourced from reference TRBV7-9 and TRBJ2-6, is DTGVSQNPRHKITKRGQNVTFRCDPISEHNRLYWYRQTLGQGPEFLTYFQNEAQLEKSRLLSDRFSAERPKGSFSTLEIQRTEQGDSAMYLCASSLVVSSGANVLTFGAGSRLTVL.

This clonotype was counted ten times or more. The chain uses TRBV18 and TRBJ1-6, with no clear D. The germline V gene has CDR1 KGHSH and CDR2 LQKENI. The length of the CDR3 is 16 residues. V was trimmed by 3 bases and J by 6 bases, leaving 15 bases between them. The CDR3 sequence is CASSPGLPAGNSPLHF. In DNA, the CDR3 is TGTGCCAGCTCACCCGGACTCCCGGCGGGTAATTCACCCCTCCACTTT.

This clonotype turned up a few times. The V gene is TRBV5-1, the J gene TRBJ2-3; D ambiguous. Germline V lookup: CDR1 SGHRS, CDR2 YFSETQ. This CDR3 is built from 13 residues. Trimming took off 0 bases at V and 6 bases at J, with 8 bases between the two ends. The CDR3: CASSLAPGDTQYF. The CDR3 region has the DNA TGCGCCAGCAGCTTGGCCCCCGGGGATACGCAGTATTTT.

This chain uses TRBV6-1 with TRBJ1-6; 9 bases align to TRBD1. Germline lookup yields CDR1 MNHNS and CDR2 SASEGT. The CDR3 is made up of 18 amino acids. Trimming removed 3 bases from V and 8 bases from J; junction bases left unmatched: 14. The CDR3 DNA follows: TGTGCCAGCAGTGATCACTACCTATCCCGGGACAGGGATTCACCCCTCCACTTT. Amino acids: CASSDHYLSRDRDSPLHF.

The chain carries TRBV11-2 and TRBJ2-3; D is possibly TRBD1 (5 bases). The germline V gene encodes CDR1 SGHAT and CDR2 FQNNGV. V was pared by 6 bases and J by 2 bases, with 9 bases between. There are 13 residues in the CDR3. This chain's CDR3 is CASRQVFTDTQYF. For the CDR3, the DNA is TGTGCCAGCAGACAGGTTTTCACAGATACGCAGTATTTT.

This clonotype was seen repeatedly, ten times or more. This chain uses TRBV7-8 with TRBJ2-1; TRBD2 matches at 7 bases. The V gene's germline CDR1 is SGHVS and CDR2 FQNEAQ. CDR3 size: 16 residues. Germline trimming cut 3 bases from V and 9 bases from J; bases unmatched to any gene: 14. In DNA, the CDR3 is TGTGCCAGCAGCTTTCGGGAGCGGGGCGGCTTGGGTGAGCAGTTCTTC. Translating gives CASSFRERGGLGEQFF.

Here the CDR3 reads CASSYRGRERSGYTF. CDR3 in DNA: TGTGCCAGCAGTTACAGAGGCAGGGAGAGGAGTGGCTACACCTTC. The gene calls are TRBV6-2 or TRBV6-3 and TRBJ1-2; tentative D call: TRBD1 (5 bases). The CDR3 totals 15 residues. V was clipped by 2 bases and J by 7 bases, with 17 bases between them. Germline-derived CDR1 and CDR2 are MNHEY and SVGEGT.

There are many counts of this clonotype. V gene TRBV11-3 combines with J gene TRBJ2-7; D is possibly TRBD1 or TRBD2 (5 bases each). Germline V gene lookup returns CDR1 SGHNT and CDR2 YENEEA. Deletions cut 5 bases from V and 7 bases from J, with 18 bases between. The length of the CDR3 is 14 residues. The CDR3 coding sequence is TGTGCCAGCAGCGTAGTGGCAGGGTCGGGAGAGCAGTACTTC. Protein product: CASSVVAGSGEQYF. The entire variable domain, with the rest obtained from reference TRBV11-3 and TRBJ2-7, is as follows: EAGVVQSPRYKIIEKKQPVAFWCNPISGHNTLYWYLQNLGQGPELLIRYENEEAVDDSQLPKDRFSAERLKGVDSTLKIQPAELGDSAVYLCASSVVAGSGEQYFGPGTRLTVT.

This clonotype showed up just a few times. The CDR3: CSASRVGRTQYF. CDR3 nucleotides: TGCAGTGCTAGCCGGGTCGGCCGGACCCAGTACTTC. This chain links TRBV20-1 with TRBJ2-5; the D is unclear. Germline V gene lookup returns CDR1 DFQATT and CDR2 SNEGSKA (reference sequence). V was cut by 3 bases and J by 7 bases, with 12 bases left in between. This CDR3 is built from 12 residues.

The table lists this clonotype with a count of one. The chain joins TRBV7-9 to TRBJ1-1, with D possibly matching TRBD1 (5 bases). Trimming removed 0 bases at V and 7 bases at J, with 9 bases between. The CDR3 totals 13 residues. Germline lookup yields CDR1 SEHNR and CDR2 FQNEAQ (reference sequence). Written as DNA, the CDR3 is TGTGCCAGCAGCTTAGCCCAGGGTGATGAAGCTTTCTTT. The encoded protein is CASSLAQGDEAFF.